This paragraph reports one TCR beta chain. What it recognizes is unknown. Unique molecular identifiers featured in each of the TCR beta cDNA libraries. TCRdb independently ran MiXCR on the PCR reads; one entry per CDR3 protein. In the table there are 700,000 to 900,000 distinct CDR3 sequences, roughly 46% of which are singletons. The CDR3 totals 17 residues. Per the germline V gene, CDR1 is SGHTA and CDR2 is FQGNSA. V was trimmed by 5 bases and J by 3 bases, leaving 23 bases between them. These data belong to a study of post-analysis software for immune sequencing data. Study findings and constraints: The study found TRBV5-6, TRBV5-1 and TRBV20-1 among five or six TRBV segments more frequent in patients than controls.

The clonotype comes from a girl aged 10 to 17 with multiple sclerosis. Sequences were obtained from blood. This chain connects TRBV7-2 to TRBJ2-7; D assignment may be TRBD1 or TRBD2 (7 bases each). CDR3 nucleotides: TGTGCCAGCAGCGCAGGGGGGGGCTTCATGGGTAGCTACGAGCAGTACTTC. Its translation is CASSAGGGFMGSYEQYF.